The rows below give T cell receptor beta chains drawn from one sample of a study of T cells in Graves' hyperthyroidism and ophthalmopathy. TCRdb analysed the multiplex PCR reads with MiXCR anew, one entry per CDR3 protein. Among roughly 500,000 distinct CDR3 sequences listed, around 43% were seen once. Sample: peripheral blood or thyroid tissue (not recorded which). These receptors were obtained from an adult woman with Graves' disease, either hyperthyroidism or ophthalmopathy (not recorded which). The CDR3 runs from the conserved cysteine through the conserved F or W. The D gene is left open where the match is weak. Rows give clone size only sometimes, using once, few, many, or a class for an expanded clone.

clone size	J gene	D gene	V gene	CDR3 DNA	CDR3 protein
NA	TRBJ2-5	NA	TRBV29-1	TGCAGCGTTGAGGACAGCCGATACTTC	CSVEDSRYF
many	TRBJ1-3	NA	TRBV5-5	TGTGCCAGCAGCTTAGGCACGTCTTCCGCTGGAAACACCATATATTTT	CASSLGTSSAGNTIYF
many	TRBJ1-5	NA	TRBV27	TGTGCCAGCAGTTCGATCGGAGAGCCCCAGCATTTT	CASSSIGEPQHF
few	TRBJ1-2	NA	TRBV29-1	TGCAGCGTTAAAATCAGGGAGTATGGCTACACCTTC	CSVKIREYGYTF
few	TRBJ1-6	NA	TRBV7-3	TGTGCCAGCAGCCTAGACAGTGACTCACCCCTCCACTTT	CASSLDSDSPLHF
NA	TRBJ1-2	TRBD1	TRBV7-9	TGTGCCAGCAGCCGCGAGACAGGGGATGGCTACACCTTC	CASSRETGDGYTF
many	TRBJ2-7	NA	TRBV29-1	TGCAGCGTTGAAGTAACTAGGGGGTCCTACGAGCAGTACTTC	CSVEVTRGSYEQYF
few	TRBJ2-7	TRBD1	TRBV10-3	TGTGCCATCAGTGAGATGGACAGGGGCTACGAGCAGTACTTC	CAISEMDRGYEQYF
few	TRBJ1-1	TRBD1	TRBV29-1	TGCAGCGTTTCGACAGGGGTAAGTTGGAGCACTGAAGCTTTCTTT	CSVSTGVSWSTEAFF
many	TRBJ2-7	TRBD1	TRBV12-3/TRBV12-4	TGTGCCAGCAGTGCAACGGGACAGCCCTACGAGCAGTACTTC	CASSATGQPYEQYF
few	TRBJ1-6	TRBD1	TRBV28	TGTGCCAGCAGTCAAGGGGGCGAAATAGGTTCACCCCTCCACTTT	CASSQGGEIGSPLHF
NA	TRBJ2-7	TRBD2	TRBV7-2	TGTGCCAGCAGCTCCGAAACACTAGCGGGAGGGCTTGAGCAGTACTTC	CASSSETLAGGLEQYF
many	TRBJ2-5	NA	TRBV29-1	TGCAGCGTTGAAGCGGGACAAACGAAGGAGACCCAGTACTTC	CSVEAGQTKETQYF
NA	TRBJ1-4	NA	TRBV7-2	TGTGCCAGCAGCTTAGCGGTGGCGGGTACTAATGAAAAACTGTTTTTT	CASSLAVAGTNEKLFF
many	TRBJ1-2	TRBD1	TRBV6-5	TGTGCCAGCAGTTATCTAGGGGGCGTTGGCTACACCTTC	CASSYLGGVGYTF
many	TRBJ1-1	NA	TRBV5-1	TGCGCCAGCAGCTTGGGTAGCTCGAACACTGAAGCTTTCTTT	CASSLGSSNTEAFF
NA	TRBJ2-7	TRBD1	TRBV13	TGTGCCAGCAGCTCAACGGACAGGGGCGAGCAGTACTTC	CASSSTDRGEQYF
NA	TRBJ2-7	TRBD1	TRBV7-9	TGTGCCAGCAGCTTAGCCGTAGGGACAGGGTCCTACGAGCAGTACTTC	CASSLAVGTGSYEQYF
NA	TRBJ2-2	NA	TRBV7-2	TGTGCCAGCAGCTCCCACGGGGAGAACACCGGGGAGCTGTCTTGG	CASSSHGENTGELSW
NA	TRBJ2-5	TRBD2	TRBV7-4	TGTGCCAGCAGCTTACTACGTGGGAGCGGAGGGAGGGGGACCCAGTACTTC	CASSLLRGSGGRGTQYF
NA	TRBJ1-1	NA	TRBV2	TGTGCCAGCAGGGTCGGAGGGGGGAACACTGAAGCTTTCTTT	CASRVGGGNTEAFF
NA	TRBJ1-2	NA	TRBV29-1	TGCAGCGTTGTGTCGGGCAGCTCCTATGGCTACACCTTC	CSVVSGSSYGYTF
many	TRBJ1-6	NA	TRBV6-5	TGTGCCAGCAGTCCCACAATGGATTCACCCCTCCACTTT	CASSPTMDSPLHF
NA	TRBJ1-1	NA	TRBV5-1	TGCGCCAGCAGCTTAGCGGCGCGCACTGAAGCTTTCTTT	CASSLAARTEAFF
few	TRBJ2-2	NA	TRBV5-1	TGCGCCAGCTTCGGAACCGGGGAGCTGTTTTTT	CASFGTGELFF
NA	TRBJ2-7	NA	TRBV2	TGTGCCTCTGGACCTTACGCCTCCTACGAGCAGTACTTC	CASGPYASYEQYF
NA	TRBJ2-6	TRBD1	TRBV20-1	TGCAGTGCTTGGGGACAGGGGATGTCTGGGGCCAACGTCCTGACTTTC	CSAWGQGMSGANVLTF
NA	TRBJ2-7	NA	TRBV14	TGTGCCAGCAGCCAAGAACCGTCGGGGGGCAGCTGGAGAGAGCAGTACTTC	CASSQEPSGGSWREQYF
NA	TRBJ1-5	TRBD1	TRBV7-2	TGTGCCAGCAGCCCACGAGACAGGGGGCGGGCAGACCAGCCCCAGCATTTT	CASSPRDRGRADQPQHF
NA	TRBJ2-7	TRBD1	TRBV29-1	TGCAGCGCTGGTGGGGCAGGGGGCGTTTACGAGCAGTACTTC	CSAGGAGGVYEQYF
many	TRBJ2-2	TRBD2	TRBV2	TGTGCCAGCAGGGCTAGCGGGAGCGGGAACACCGGGGAGCTGTTTTTT	CASRASGSGNTGELFF
NA	TRBJ2-7	NA	TRBV15	TGTGCCACCAGCAGAGAAATAATGACAGGTTCCGAGCAGTACTTC	CATSREIMTGSEQYF
NA	TRBJ2-5	TRBD2	TRBV11-2	TGTGCCAGCATCGGGACTAGCGGGGGTGAGACCCAGTACTTC	CASIGTSGGETQYF
many	TRBJ2-6	NA	TRBV7-2	TGTGCCAGCAGCTTAATAAAGGGGGTTAACGTCCTGACTTTC	CASSLIKGVNVLTF
NA	TRBJ2-5	NA	TRBV24-1	TGTGCCACCAGTGCCCCGACCGGCCCCGGGGAGACCCAGTACTTC	CATSAPTGPGETQYF
NA	TRBJ1-1	TRBD1	TRBV7-2	TGTGCCAGCACCCTATTTCCGGGACAGGAAGCTTTCTTT	CASTLFPGQEAFF
NA	TRBJ2-7	NA	TRBV11-1	TGTGCCAGCAGTACCGGGTCGGGTCTCTCCTACGAGCAGTACTTC	CASSTGSGLSYEQYF
NA	TRBJ1-2	NA	TRBV19	TGTGCTACCCTAGGGAGACCCTATGGCTACACCTTC	CATLGRPYGYTF
many	TRBJ2-5	TRBD2	TRBV29-1	TGCAGCGGGACTAGCGGGAGAGGGGAGACCCAGTACTTC	CSGTSGRGETQYF
many	TRBJ1-1	NA	TRBV12-3/TRBV12-4	TGTGCCAGCAGTAACCACCCCACAACAGAAAACACTGAAGCTTTCTTT	CASSNHPTTENTEAFF